The entry below describes one T cell receptor beta chain. Its antigen is not known. This entry is derived from a study of T cell responses to AZD1222 COVID-19 vaccine. Study results and limitations: Baseline antibody screening turned up just six or seven seropositive AZD1222 recipients. Repertoires in all cases were sampled only once the peak T cell response had passed. Possibly, clonal diversity was underestimated; donors were largely white British and included more females. Targeting of unmutated variant regions was reportedly seen in nearly half of spike-specific TCRs.

From germline, CDR1 is MGHRA and CDR2 YSYEKL. The CDR3 is made up of 19 amino acids. V lost 4 bases and J lost 1; bases outside the gene matches: 12. TCRdb keeps only in-frame clones here, not all; method: immunoSEQ multiplex PCR. The sample holds about 160,000 clones, 92% seen once. The chain employs TRBV4-1 and TRBJ2-4; 11 bases map to TRBD2. The specimen was peripheral blood, collected on day 0 of MenACWY control vaccination. The receptor was isolated from an adult in good health. The CDR3 DNA follows: TGCGCCAGCAGCCTGAGAGCTACATCTAGCGGGAGGGCCAAAAACATTCAGTACTTC. This sequence encodes CASSLRATSSGRAKNIQYF.